These T cell receptor beta chains were read from a single sample in a study of cytomegalovirus exposure and HLA in healthy donors. Produced via immunoSEQ multiplex PCR; TCRdb's table is partial and in-frame only. The top ten clones hold about 5% of a sample with some 110,000 clones, roughly a tenth of them seen once. The sample comprised PBMCs. Source of these receptors: a man aged 40-55 years in good health and CMV-seropositive. The CDR3 runs from the conserved cysteine through the conserved F or W. D genes are given only for firm matches. Where a row states a size, it is once, few, many or the class of an expanded clone; other rows omit it.

j_gene,v_gene,d_gene,abundance,CDR3nt,CDR3aa
TRBJ1-5,TRBV7-2,TRBD1,NA,TGTGCCAGCAGCTTAGGATGGACAGGGAATCAGCCCCAGCATTTT,CASSLGWTGNQPQHF
TRBJ1-2,TRBV11-3,NA,few,TGTGCCAGCAGCAACGCAGGGAACTATGGCTACACCTTC,CASSNAGNYGYTF
TRBJ1-5,TRBV7-3,NA,NA,TGTGCCAGCAGCTTTCTTCCGAATCAGCCCCAGCATTTT,CASSFLPNQPQHF
TRBJ2-1,TRBV15,NA,few,TGTGCCACCAGCAGCGGGAGTAGTTCCTACAATGAGCAGTTCTTC,CATSSGSSSYNEQFF
TRBJ1-3,TRBV11-2,NA,NA,TGTGCCAGCAAGGGGCCCGGCAACACCATATATTTT,CASKGPGNTIYF
TRBJ2-7,TRBV5-1,TRBD1,NA,TGCGCCAGCAGCTTGCCCCGGGACAGGTTGGACGAGCAGTACTTC,CASSLPRDRLDEQYF
TRBJ1-2,TRBV5-1,NA,few,TGCGCCAGCAGCAAGGGGCTGGACTATGGCTACACCTTC,CASSKGLDYGYTF
TRBJ2-7,TRBV19,NA,few,TGTGCCAGTAGTAACCGGGACAAATCCTACGAGCAGTACTTC,CASSNRDKSYEQYF
TRBJ1-2,TRBV28,NA,few,TGTGCCAGCAGTACCACGGGAATATATGGCTACACCTTC,CASSTTGIYGYTF
TRBJ2-7,TRBV5-1,TRBD2,few,TGCGCCAGCAGCGTGATAGCGGGAGGGACTGAAGAGCAGTACTTC,CASSVIAGGTEEQYF
TRBJ2-7,TRBV5-4,TRBD1,NA,TGTGCCAGCAGCCTGGGACAGGGGCCTAAGCAGTACTTC,CASSLGQGPKQYF
TRBJ1-4,TRBV30,TRBD1,NA,TGTGCCTGGAGTTTTCAGGGGGTAGAAAAACTGTTTTTT,CAWSFQGVEKLFF
TRBJ1-5,TRBV27,TRBD1,NA,TGTGCCAGCAGGTTGGACAGGGACCAGCCCCAGCATTTT,CASRLDRDQPQHF
TRBJ2-1,TRBV30,TRBD2,NA,TGTGCCTGGAGTGTACTGGGTGGTATGTCGGGAGGTGGGAATGAGCAGTTCTTC,CAWSVLGGMSGGGNEQFF
TRBJ2-7,TRBV7-9,TRBD2,NA,TGTGCCAGCAGCTTAGGCGGGACTAGTAGGTCCTACGAGCAGTACTTC,CASSLGGTSRSYEQYF
TRBJ2-2,TRBV9,NA,NA,TGTGCCAGCAGCGTAGTGGGAGACACCGGGGAGCTGTTTTTT,CASSVVGDTGELFF
TRBJ2-5,TRBV9,TRBD2,NA,TGTGCCAGCAGCGCCAAGCTAGCGGGAGGGGAGACCCAGTACTTC,CASSAKLAGGETQYF
TRBJ2-1,TRBV6-5,TRBD2,few,TGTGCCAGCAGCCCGGGACTACCTCTGAAGCAGTTCTTC,CASSPGLPLKQFF
TRBJ2-7,TRBV19,TRBD1,few,TGTGCCAGTAGTGTTCCGGGACAGGGCTACGAGCAGTACTTC,CASSVPGQGYEQYF
TRBJ2-7,TRBV7-2,TRBD2,few,TGTGCCAGCAGTTACAGACTAGCGGGAGGAGGGGGTGGAGTCGAGCAGTACTTC,CASSYRLAGGGGGVEQYF
TRBJ2-3,TRBV7-3,TRBD2,NA,TGTGCCAGCAGCTTAATGGCGGGAGGGCAACCAGATACGCAGTATTTT,CASSLMAGGQPDTQYF
TRBJ1-2,TRBV25-1,NA,NA,TGTGCCAGCAGTGAAGACACTTACTATGGCTACACCTTC,CASSEDTYYGYTF
TRBJ1-2,TRBV30,TRBD1,few,TGTGCCTGGAGTGCGACAGGGGGCAGCTACACCTTC,CAWSATGGSYTF
TRBJ2-7,TRBV7-9,TRBD2,few,TGTGCCAGCAGTAGCTCTCAGGGACTAGCGGGATACGAGCAGTACTTC,CASSSSQGLAGYEQYF
TRBJ2-1,TRBV6-6,NA,NA,TGTGCCACCTCAGGGGATAGCTCCTACAATGAGCAGTTCTTC,CATSGDSSYNEQFF
TRBJ2-3,TRBV2,NA,NA,TGTGCCAGCAGCCCCGAGGTTGGGGCCTCCGGGACGCAGTATTTT,CASSPEVGASGTQYF
TRBJ2-7,TRBV7-2,NA,NA,TGTGCCAGCAGCCCAGGCGGTGGGAGCTACGAGCAGTACTTC,CASSPGGGSYEQYF
TRBJ2-7,TRBV7-9,NA,few,TGTGCCAGCGGAGAGGTTCTCTCCTACGAGCAGTACTTC,CASGEVLSYEQYF
TRBJ2-7,TRBV29-1,TRBD2,few,TGCAGCGTGGTGGGACTAGCGCCCTACGAGCAGTACTTC,CSVVGLAPYEQYF